Listed below are T cell receptor beta chains from one sample, sequenced in a study of blood T cells in healthy people across ages. Each CDR3 protein is one row after TCRdb ran MiXCR on the 5' RACE reads. The sample lists some 850,000 distinct CDR3 sequences, under 30% seen once, with roughly 3.1% in the top ten. The same sample was also studied in work on T cells of mothers and their children.

Source material: blood. The receptors derive from a boy between 10 and 17 years old in good health. Each CDR3 is given with its conserved first and last residue. A D gene is named only where the DNA matches it firmly. Size is omitted from some rows. Given values are once, few, many or a class for expanded clones.

D: -
V: TRBV11-2
size: -
J: TRBJ2-5
DNA: TGTGCCAGCAGCCCGAGGGCAGGGTTTGAGACCCAGTACTTC
CDR3: CASSPRAGFETQYF

D: TRBD1
V: TRBV25-1
size: once
J: TRBJ1-2
DNA: TGTGCCAGCAGTGAGCGGACAGGGGACTATGGCTACACCTTC
CDR3: CASSERTGDYGYTF

D: -
V: TRBV7-9
size: few
J: TRBJ1-4
DNA: TGTGCCAGCAGCTCCCCACGTTTTGCAACTAATGAAAAACTGTTTTTT
CDR3: CASSSPRFATNEKLFF

D: TRBD1
V: TRBV7-9
size: few
J: TRBJ1-5
DNA: TGTGCCAGCAGCACCGGGACAGGGGGCAATCAGCCCCAGCATTTT
CDR3: CASSTGTGGNQPQHF

D: TRBD1
V: TRBV7-3
size: -
J: TRBJ2-1
DNA: TGTGCCAGCAGCTTGGTAGGGGGCACCGACAATGAGCAGTTCTTC
CDR3: CASSLVGGTDNEQFF

D: -
V: TRBV7-6
size: few
J: TRBJ1-6
DNA: TGTGCCAGCAGTACGGGCCGAGATTCACCCCTCCACTTT
CDR3: CASSTGRDSPLHF

D: -
V: TRBV28
size: few
J: TRBJ1-6
DNA: TGTGCCAGCAATGACATCGCAAGGGGGAATTCACCCCTCCACTTT
CDR3: CASNDIARGNSPLHF

D: -
V: TRBV5-1
size: -
J: TRBJ1-4
DNA: TGCGCCAGCAGGGGGGAGGATGAAAAACTGTTTTTT
CDR3: CASRGEDEKLFF

D: TRBD1
V: TRBV12-3/TRBV12-4
size: many
J: TRBJ1-1
DNA: TGTGCCAGCAGTTCTACTACAGGGGGCACTGAAGCTTTCTTT
CDR3: CASSSTTGGTEAFF

D: -
V: TRBV18
size: few
J: TRBJ2-7
DNA: TGTGCCAGCTCACCCTTCCCCCAGGGGGGAAAGAACGAGCAGTACTTC
CDR3: CASSPFPQGGKNEQYF

D: TRBD2
V: TRBV15
size: -
J: TRBJ2-3
DNA: TGTGCCACCAGCAAAGCTCGCGGGGGGGCGGCAGATACGCAGTATTTT
CDR3: CATSKARGGAADTQYF

D: TRBD1
V: TRBV29-1
size: once
J: TRBJ1-2
DNA: TGCAGCGTCCTCATTGACAGGGGCAATTATGGCTACACCTTC
CDR3: CSVLIDRGNYGYTF

D: -
V: TRBV7-3
size: few
J: TRBJ2-2
DNA: TGTGCCAGCAGCTATGGACAGCCCGGGGAGCTGTTTTTT
CDR3: CASSYGQPGELFF

D: TRBD2
V: TRBV7-2
size: many
J: TRBJ2-1
DNA: TGTGCCAGCAGCTCGCAACTAGCGGGGGCCACCATTTACAATGAGCAGTTCTTC
CDR3: CASSSQLAGATIYNEQFF

D: -
V: TRBV5-1
size: -
J: TRBJ1-1
DNA: TGCGCCAGCAGTCAGTTCGTGGGGGGTAACTCTGAAGCTTTCTTT
CDR3: CASSQFVGGNSEAFF

D: TRBD1
V: TRBV12-3/TRBV12-4
size: many
J: TRBJ2-5
DNA: TGTGCCAGCAGTACGACAGGGTTGGAGACCCAGTACTTC
CDR3: CASSTTGLETQYF

D: TRBD2
V: TRBV20-1
size: -
J: TRBJ2-1
DNA: TGCAGTGCACTGGGACTAGCCAATGAGCAGTTCTTC
CDR3: CSALGLANEQFF

D: -
V: TRBV6-6
size: few
J: TRBJ1-4
DNA: TGTGCCAGCAGTTACTCGATGGACCGGGGTGGAAAACTGTTTTTT
CDR3: CASSYSMDRGGKLFF

D: -
V: TRBV11-2
size: -
J: TRBJ1-4
DNA: TGTGCCAGCAGCTCGAGGACTCTCCCGTGGGGAAAACTGTTTTTT
CDR3: CASSSRTLPWGKLFF

D: -
V: TRBV27
size: -
J: TRBJ1-1
DNA: TGTGCCAGCAGTTACTGGGGAGAGACTGAAGCTTTCTTT
CDR3: CASSYWGETEAFF

D: -
V: TRBV7-8
size: -
J: TRBJ1-5
DNA: TGTGCCAGCAGCTTACACGGGGCGGGCAATCAGCCCCAGCATTTT
CDR3: CASSLHGAGNQPQHF

D: TRBD1
V: TRBV18
size: many
J: TRBJ2-7
DNA: TGTGCCAGCAGCCCCGGGACAGGAGACTACGAGCAGTACTTC
CDR3: CASSPGTGDYEQYF

D: -
V: TRBV11-2
size: -
J: TRBJ2-2
DNA: TGTGCCAGCACTCCCGGGAAAACCGGGGAGCTGTTTTTT
CDR3: CASTPGKTGELFF

D: -
V: TRBV7-9
size: few
J: TRBJ1-4
DNA: TGTGCCAGCAGCCCCGGGAGGACTTTAACTGAAAAACTGTTTTTT
CDR3: CASSPGRTLTEKLFF

D: TRBD1
V: TRBV5-5
size: -
J: TRBJ2-7
DNA: TGTGCCAGCAGCTTACTACAGGGGACCCTTTCCTACGAGCAGTACTTC
CDR3: CASSLLQGTLSYEQYF

D: TRBD1
V: TRBV7-9
size: -
J: TRBJ2-3
DNA: TGTGCCAGCAGCTACTCCGGGACAGGGAACACAGATACGCAGTATTTT
CDR3: CASSYSGTGNTDTQYF

D: -
V: TRBV13
size: -
J: TRBJ2-6
DNA: TGTGCCAGCAGCTTCAAAGTTCTTACTCCCTCTGGGGCCAACGTCCTGACTTTC
CDR3: CASSFKVLTPSGANVLTF

D: -
V: TRBV10-1
size: -
J: TRBJ2-6
DNA: TGCGCCAGCAGTGAGAGCCCTGGGGCCAACGTCCAGACTTTC
CDR3: CASSESPGANVQTF

D: -
V: TRBV28
size: -
J: TRBJ2-4
DNA: TGTGCCAGCAGTACCCTAGGGGGTCTAGCCAAAAACATTCAGTACTTC
CDR3: CASSTLGGLAKNIQYF

D: TRBD2
V: TRBV5-1
size: -
J: TRBJ2-1
DNA: TGCGCCAGCAGCTTCCGCACCGGGACTAGCGGGAGCAATGAGCAGTTCTTC
CDR3: CASSFRTGTSGSNEQFF

D: TRBD1
V: TRBV6-1
size: many
J: TRBJ2-7
DNA: TGCGCCAGCAGCCGGGACAGGTCCTACGAGCAGTACTTC
CDR3: CASSRDRSYEQYF

D: TRBD2
V: TRBV29-1
size: few
J: TRBJ2-3
DNA: TGCAGCGTTGGAGGTGAAGCGGGGGGAACCACAGATACGCAGTATTTT
CDR3: CSVGGEAGGTTDTQYF

D: -
V: TRBV19
size: -
J: TRBJ2-7
DNA: TGTGCCAGCGGGAGTGACGGGTACGAGCAGTACTTC
CDR3: CASGSDGYEQYF

D: -
V: TRBV7-2
size: -
J: TRBJ1-2
DNA: TGTGCCAGCAGCTACACGAGTCGTAACTATGGCTACACCTTC
CDR3: CASSYTSRNYGYTF

D: TRBD1
V: TRBV29-1
size: few
J: TRBJ2-7
DNA: TGCAGCGTCGACCTCGGGACAGGGGTCTACGAGCAGTACTTC
CDR3: CSVDLGTGVYEQYF

D: -
V: TRBV12-3/TRBV12-4
size: once
J: TRBJ1-6
DNA: TGTGCCAGCAGTTTAGGTGGAAGGGAATCACCCCTCCACTTT
CDR3: CASSLGGRESPLHF

D: TRBD2
V: TRBV6-5
size: few
J: TRBJ2-5
DNA: TGTGCCAGCAGCCCCCCAGCGGGGGGCCAAGAGACCCAGTACTTC
CDR3: CASSPPAGGQETQYF

D: TRBD2
V: TRBV2
size: few
J: TRBJ2-6
DNA: TGTGCCAGTGCCCAGGGAGGGCGCCCCTCTGGGGCCAACGTCCTGACTTTC
CDR3: CASAQGGRPSGANVLTF

D: -
V: TRBV29-1
size: -
J: TRBJ2-3
DNA: TGCAGCGTTGAAAAGGGAGTAGCAGATACGCAGTATTTT
CDR3: CSVEKGVADTQYF

D: TRBD1
V: TRBV12-3/TRBV12-4
size: -
J: TRBJ1-2
DNA: TGTGCCAGCAGTACCCTCAGACAGGGTGGCGGCTACACCTTC
CDR3: CASSTLRQGGGYTF

D: -
V: TRBV5-1
size: many
J: TRBJ2-5
DNA: TGCGCCAGCAGCTGGGGCCTAGCTAACCAAGAGACCCAGTACTTC
CDR3: CASSWGLANQETQYF

D: TRBD2
V: TRBV30
size: few
J: TRBJ2-2
DNA: TGTGCCTGGAGTGTACTAGCGGGGGGGACCGGGGAGCTGTTTTTT
CDR3: CAWSVLAGGTGELFF

D: -
V: TRBV5-1
size: few
J: TRBJ2-7
DNA: TGCGCCAGCAGCTTGGCCCCGGATTCCTCCTACGAGCAGTACTTC
CDR3: CASSLAPDSSYEQYF

D: -
V: TRBV6-1
size: -
J: TRBJ1-4
DNA: TGTGCCAGCAGTGTCCCGATGGGGGAGAATGAAAAACTGTTTTTT
CDR3: CASSVPMGENEKLFF

D: -
V: TRBV12-5
size: -
J: TRBJ1-2
DNA: TGTGCTAGTGGTTTTGGGCAGGATCAGGTCGCCTTC
CDR3: CASGFGQDQVAF

D: TRBD1
V: TRBV12-3/TRBV12-4
size: few
J: TRBJ1-2
DNA: TGTGCCAGCACCCAAGGGGTGGGACAGGGATTCTATGGCTACACCTTC
CDR3: CASTQGVGQGFYGYTF

D: TRBD1
V: TRBV27
size: -
J: TRBJ2-7
DNA: TGTGCCAGCAAGGGGACAGGGGGCAGGTACGAGCAGTACTTC
CDR3: CASKGTGGRYEQYF

D: TRBD2
V: TRBV7-8
size: -
J: TRBJ2-1
DNA: TGTGCCAGCAGCAGGCCGGGACTAGCGGGCGAAGACAATGAGCAGTTCTTC
CDR3: CASSRPGLAGEDNEQFF

D: -
V: TRBV29-1
size: -
J: TRBJ2-1
DNA: TGCAGCGGGGGTATGGCAACTGCCAGAAGTCCTGAGCAGTTCTTC
CDR3: CSGGMATARSPEQFF

D: TRBD2
V: TRBV24-1
size: -
J: TRBJ2-5
DNA: TGTGCCACCAGTGATACCGGCGGGGGGGCTGAGACCCAGTACTTC
CDR3: CATSDTGGGAETQYF

D: TRBD1
V: TRBV7-2
size: few
J: TRBJ2-4
DNA: TGTGCCAGCAGCTTATGGGGACAGGGTAACAAAAACATTCAGTACTTC
CDR3: CASSLWGQGNKNIQYF

D: -
V: TRBV7-8
size: once
J: TRBJ1-1
DNA: TGTGCCAGCAGCTTAGGGCGGGGCAGGAACACTGAAGCTTTCTTT
CDR3: CASSLGRGRNTEAFF

D: -
V: TRBV4-1
size: few
J: TRBJ1-3
DNA: TGCGCCAGCAGCCAAGATTCAGTCTCTGGAAACACCATATATTTT
CDR3: CASSQDSVSGNTIYF

D: TRBD2
V: TRBV2
size: few
J: TRBJ2-5
DNA: TGTGCCAGCAGTGAACGTAGCGGGGGGGCCGGGGAGACCCAGTACTTC
CDR3: CASSERSGGAGETQYF

D: -
V: TRBV7-2
size: -
J: TRBJ1-2
DNA: TGTGCCAGCAGCTTAGAAGTCGCAGGGGTATCGGATGGCTACACCTTC
CDR3: CASSLEVAGVSDGYTF

D: -
V: TRBV20-1
size: few
J: TRBJ1-2
DNA: TGCAGCGCCACCCAGAGGACCTCTGCCGGCTACACCTTC
CDR3: CSATQRTSAGYTF

D: TRBD2
V: TRBV2
size: -
J: TRBJ2-5
DNA: TGTGCCAGCAGTACCAGCGGGGTGAAACAAGAGACCCAGTACTTC
CDR3: CASSTSGVKQETQYF

D: -
V: TRBV5-1
size: -
J: TRBJ2-7
DNA: TGCGCCAGCAGCGCCAGCGGACCGCGGTACTTC
CDR3: CASSASGPRYF

D: -
V: TRBV6-5
size: -
J: TRBJ1-4
DNA: TGTGCCAGCAGTCACTCGAGGACTGTGGAGGAAAAACTGTTTTTT
CDR3: CASSHSRTVEEKLFF

D: -
V: TRBV7-9
size: few
J: TRBJ1-1
DNA: TGTGCCAGCACGGGCCAGGGATTGAACACTGAAGCTTTCTTT
CDR3: CASTGQGLNTEAFF